The 9 T cell receptor beta chains reported below all come from one sample, sequenced in a study of blood T cell repertoires in COVID-19. The table came from immunoSEQ multiplex PCR; TCRdb's copy has only in-frame clones and leaves some out. The profile shows roughly 190,000 clones, 85% of them singletons. Sequenced input: peripheral blood. The origin of the receptors is a woman aged 55-69 years with acute or convalescent COVID-19.

This sequence joins TRBV10-2 and TRBJ2-1; TRBD2 matches 9 bases. Germline CDR1 and CDR2: WSHSY and SAAADI. The CDR3 extends over 14 amino acids. V dropped 7 bases and J dropped 5; count of bases not matched to a gene: 6. The CDR3 region has the DNA TGCGCCAGCAAACGGACTAGCGAACACAATGAGCAGTTCTTC. This encodes CASKRTSEHNEQFF.

This clone has just a few counts. V is TRBV28 and J is TRBJ1-4; no clear D gene. With 5 bases removed from V and 4 bases from J, the gap between germline ends came to 5 bases. The CDR3 is made up of 12 amino acids. Germline CDR1 and CDR2: MDHEN and SYDVKM. The CDR3 loop is CASSVSNEKLFF. The CDR3 DNA reads as TGTGCCAGCAGTGTCAGTAATGAAAAACTGTTTTTT.

This chain uses TRBV29-1 with TRBJ2-1, with 9 bases matching TRBD1. The V segment lost 6 bases and the J segment 7 bases; nucleotides outside the gene matches: 1. The CDR3 loop spans 11 amino acids. The germline gives CDR1 SQVTM, CDR2 ANQGSEA. CDR3 in amino acids: CSVDRGNEQFF. CDR3 DNA: TGCAGCGTAGACAGGGGGAATGAGCAGTTCTTC.

The chain carries TRBV5-8 and TRBJ2-5; 9 bases are shared with TRBD1. Germline CDR1 SGHTS, CDR2 YDEGEE. The junction had 11 bases not matched to a gene; V was cut back by 3 bases and J by 5 bases. CDR3 length equals 16 residues. CDR3 nucleotide sequence: TGTGCCAGCAGCTCAAAAGGACAGGGGCGTTCGGAGACCCAGTACTTC. Translation gives CASSSKGQGRSETQYF.

The chain couples TRBV7-9 to TRBJ2-1; 7 bases are a match to TRBD2. Per the germline V gene, CDR1 is SEHNR and CDR2 is FQNEAQ (reference sequence). There are 14 residues in the CDR3. With V trimmed by 5 bases and J by 7 bases, 8 bases remained unmatched. DNA for the CDR3: TGTGCCAGCAGCCCGGACGGGGGGTGGAATGAGCAGTTCTTC. As protein: CASSPDGGWNEQFF. Together with reference TRBV7-9 and TRBJ2-1, the CDR3 gives the full variable domain: DTGVSQNPRHKITKRGQNVTFRCDPISEHNRLYWYRQTLGQGPEFLTYFQNEAQLEKSRLLSDRFSAERPKGSFSTLEIQRTEQGDSAMYLCASSPDGGWNEQFFGPGTRLTVL.

The genes are TRBV13 and TRBJ2-5; 8 bases map to TRBD1. The CDR3 consists of 16 residues. Germline V gene lookup returns CDR1 PRHDT and CDR2 FYEKMQ (reference sequence). The V segment lost 5 bases and the J segment 3 bases; nucleotides outside the gene matches: 11. This CDR3 reads CASSPRTGRQEETQYF. DNA for the CDR3: TGTGCCAGCAGCCCCCGGACAGGGCGCCAAGAAGAGACCCAGTACTTC. The full variable domain, in which reference TRBV13 and TRBJ2-5 provide the parts outside the CDR3, is AAGVIQSPRHLIKEKRETATLKCYPIPRHDTVYWYQQGPGQDPQFLISFYEKMQSDKGSIPDRFSAQQFSDYHSELNMSSLELGDSALYFCASSPRTGRQEETQYFGPGTRLLVL.

This clone occurred a few times. The chain has TRBV4-1 and TRBJ1-6, with a possible D match to TRBD1 (5 bases). The V end lost 0 bases, the J end lost 5 bases, and 8 bases lay between the germline ends. There are 15 residues in the CDR3. CDR1 is MGHRA and CDR2 is YSYEKL in the germline V gene. CDR3 residues: CASSQDQGNNSPLHF. In DNA, the CDR3 is TGCGCCAGCAGCCAAGATCAGGGTAATAATTCACCCCTCCACTTT.

This clone was found once. The CDR3 DNA follows: TGTGCCAGCGGGCGAGCGGGAGGGCTCGCAGATACGCAGTATTTT. Translating it yields CASGRAGGLADTQYF. This chain links TRBV2 with TRBJ2-3, with 10 nucleotides matching TRBD2. After removal of 8 bases from V and 4 bases from J, the junction contained 9 bases not matched to a gene. The CDR3 is made up of 15 amino acids. CDR1 is SNHLY, CDR2 FYNNEI, per germline.

This sequence joins TRBV11-2 and TRBJ2-7; 14 nucleotides align to TRBD2. Trimming took 5 bases from V and 3 from J; bases not matched to a gene: 9. This CDR3 is 17 amino acids long. In germline, CDR1 is SGHAT, CDR2 FQNNGV. Here the CDR3 DNA reads TGTGCCAGCAGCCCCCGGCGGGGGACTAGCGGGAGCTACGAGCAGTACTTC. Its translation is CASSPRRGTSGSYEQYF.